This note documents a single T cell receptor (beta chain) sequence. Antigen specificity is unknown. The source of the sample is a study of shared clonotypes between healthy human individuals. The study, taken as a whole, reports: Clonotype sharing across several donors was observed for about 4.8% of naive CD4 clonotypes.

Sequencing was performed with immunoSEQ multiplex PCR; in TCRdb, only in-frame clones are kept and a portion is missing. The sample carries about 550,000 clones, less than 97% recorded once. CD45RO-negative, CCR7-positively selected cells formed the naive CD8 fraction, excluding terminally differentiated effector memory CD45RA+ cells. Nashville, Tennessee was home to all donors, each a Caucasian adult. This TCR derives from a woman aged 25-40 years in good health. Sequencing used naive CD8+ T cells sorted from blood.

CDR3 DNA sequence: TGTGCCAGCAGTCCCGTTGCAAGGGGCGGGGAGCTGTTTTTT. Amino acid sequence: CASSPVARGGELFF. V is TRBV27 and J is TRBJ2-2; maybe TRBD1 (5 bases). Trimming left V 5 bases short and J 7 bases short, with 14 bases between. Germline V gives CDR1 MNHEY, CDR2 SMNVEV (reference sequence). The CDR3 sequence is 14 residues long.